These T cell receptor beta chains were read from a single sample in a study of T cells in Graves' hyperthyroidism and ophthalmopathy. TCRdb analysed the multiplex PCR reads with MiXCR anew, one entry per CDR3 protein. The table lists about 660,000 distinct CDR3 sequences, 40% to 55% of them singletons. Sequences were obtained from peripheral blood or thyroid tissue (not recorded which). Receptor source: an adult man with Graves' disease, either hyperthyroidism or ophthalmopathy (not recorded which). CDR3s include the opening cysteine and the closing phenylalanine or tryptophan.

V,CDR3
TRBV7-2,CASSSGSPPYYGYTF
TRBV29-1,CSVPRDANQPQHF
TRBV10-3,CAISDGDTQYF
TRBV14,CASSKSGQGVYEQYF
TRBV24-1,CATSDLHSPEAFF
TRBV5-1,CAKEEDRGGNQPQHF
TRBV29-1,CSVRDRGLYSNQPQHF
TRBV5-1,CASGLGLAGGAYEQYF
TRBV10-3,CAISFDSYGYTF
TRBV7-9,CASSLGEFTEALF
TRBV11-3,CASSLEGDRGGELFF
TRBV7-9,CASSPPGLANQETQYF
TRBV7-8,CASSIAANSPLHF
TRBV29-1,CSVGGRPNQETQYF
TRBV7-8,CASSPGSESAPQHF
TRBV20-1,CSARREKSNEQYF
TRBV11-1,CASMRGEANEKLLF
TRBV2,CASSTQGSVTEAFF
TRBV5-1,CASSPGLAGVQETQYF
TRBV7-9,CASSPDSERNTEAFF
TRBV9,CASSVYSGTGGVGTEAFF
TRBV2,CASSYLQGVSNQPQHF
TRBV7-8,CASSSGYRQETQYF
TRBV7-9,CASSQDGGRAEQYF
TRBV6-1,CASSLSMGRNTIYF
TRBV20-1,CSAGDRGQNTEAFF
TRBV20-1,CSASSGRGGEKLFF
TRBV7-8,CASLGSSGRSYEQYF
TRBV5-1,CASSLAGLGETQYF
TRBV12-3/TRBV12-4,CASSLEAPFLGYTF
TRBV20-1,CSASGTEETQYF